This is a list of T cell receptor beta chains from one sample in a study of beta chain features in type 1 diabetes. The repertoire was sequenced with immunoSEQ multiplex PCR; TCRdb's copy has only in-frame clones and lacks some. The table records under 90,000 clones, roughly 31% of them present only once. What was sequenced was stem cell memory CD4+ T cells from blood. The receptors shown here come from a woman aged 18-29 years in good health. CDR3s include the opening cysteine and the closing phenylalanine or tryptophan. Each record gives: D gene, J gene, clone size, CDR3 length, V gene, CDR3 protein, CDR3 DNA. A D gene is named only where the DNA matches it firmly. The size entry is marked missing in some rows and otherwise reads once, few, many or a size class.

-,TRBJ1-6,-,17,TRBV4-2,CASSQDLLAGNNSPLHF,TGTGCCAGCAGCCAAGATCTCCTTGCGGGGAATAATTCACCCCTCCACTTT
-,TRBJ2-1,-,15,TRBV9,CASSEPGTGYNEQFF,TGTGCCAGCAGCGAACCCGGGACTGGATACAATGAGCAGTTCTTC
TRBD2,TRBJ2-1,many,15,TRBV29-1,CSVATTSGRWNEQFF,TGCAGCGTCGCTACGACTAGCGGGAGGTGGAATGAGCAGTTCTTC
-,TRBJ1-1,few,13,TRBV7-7,CASSLLSNTEAFF,TGTGCTAGCAGCTTATTGAGTAACACTGAAGCTTTCTTT
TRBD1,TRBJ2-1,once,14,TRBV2,CASSVQGARNEQFF,TGTGCCAGCAGTGTTCAGGGGGCAAGGAATGAGCAGTTCTTC
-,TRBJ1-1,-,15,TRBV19,CASSMGRRVGTEAFF,TGTGCCAGTAGTATGGGGAGGAGGGTCGGCACTGAAGCTTTCTTT
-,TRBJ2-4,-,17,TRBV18,CASSPTQGENAKNIQYF,TGTGCCAGCTCGCCTACACAGGGCGAGAACGCCAAAAACATTCAGTACTTC
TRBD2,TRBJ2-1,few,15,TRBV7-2,CASSLWTSGRNEQFF,TGTGCCAGCAGCCTATGGACTAGCGGGAGGAATGAGCAGTTCTTC
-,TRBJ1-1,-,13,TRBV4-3,CASSQDRGREAFF,TGCGCCAGCAGCCAAGATCGAGGGCGTGAAGCTTTCTTT
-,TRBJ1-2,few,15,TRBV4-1,CASSQEGSQAYGYTF,TGTGCCAGCAGCCAAGAAGGTAGTCAGGCCTATGGCTACACCTTC
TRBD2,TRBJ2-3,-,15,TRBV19,CASSSIAGGTDTQYF,TGTGCCAGTAGTAGCATAGCGGGGGGCACAGATACGCAGTATTTT
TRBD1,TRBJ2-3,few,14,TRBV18,CASSLDRGADTQYF,TGTGCCAGCTCACTGGACAGGGGTGCAGATACGCAGTATTTT
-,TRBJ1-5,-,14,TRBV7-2,CASSLAGNNQPQHF,TGTGCCAGCAGCTTAGCCGGGAACAATCAGCCCCAGCATTTT
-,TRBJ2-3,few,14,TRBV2,CASSDRGGTDTQYF,TGTGCCAGCAGTGACAGGGGGGGCACAGATACGCAGTATTTT
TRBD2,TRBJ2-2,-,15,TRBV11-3,CASSLGGRASGELFF,TGTGCCAGCAGCCTGGGGGGGAGGGCCTCCGGGGAGCTGTTTTTT
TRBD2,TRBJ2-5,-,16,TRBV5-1,CASSTSGGNLEETQYF,TGCGCCAGCAGCACTAGCGGGGGTAACCTGGAAGAGACCCAGTACTTC
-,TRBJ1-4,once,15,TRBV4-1,CASSLGPQRGEKLFF,TGCGCCAGCAGCCTCGGGCCTCAACGGGGTGAAAAACTGTTTTTT
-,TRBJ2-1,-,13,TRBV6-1,CASRGVLDNEQFF,TGTGCCAGCCGGGGAGTTTTGGACAATGAGCAGTTCTTC
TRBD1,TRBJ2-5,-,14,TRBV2,CASSQDRQQETQYF,TGTGCCAGCAGCCAGGACAGGCAACAAGAGACCCAGTACTTC
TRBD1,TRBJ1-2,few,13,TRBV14,CASSDRGSYGYTF,TGTGCCAGCAGCGACAGGGGTTCCTATGGCTACACCTTC
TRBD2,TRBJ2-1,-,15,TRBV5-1,CASSSGTSGNNEQFF,TGCGCCAGCAGTTCCGGGACTAGCGGCAACAATGAGCAGTTCTTC
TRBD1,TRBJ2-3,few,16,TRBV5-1,CASSSGTVLSTDTQYF,TGCGCCAGCAGCTCGGGGACAGTCCTTAGCACAGATACGCAGTATTTT